This TCR beta chain was captured by sequencing in a study of Ad26.COV2.S vaccination and SARS-CoV-2 variants (dated by TCRdb to the early 2020s). About the full investigation: Donors in the vaccine arm were drawn from COV1001, a phase I-IIa trial of Ad26.COV2.S in healthy adults that was multicentre, randomized, double-blind and placebo-controlled. Sequencing of the TCRbeta repertoire served to evaluate the specificity and breadth of SARS-CoV-2-reactive T cell receptors following Ad26.COV2.S vaccination. Investigators did not know the trial group allocation while performing experiments and assessing outcomes. Dosing of Ad26.COV2.S was intramuscular, at either 5x10^10 or 1x10^11 viral particles, delivered as one shot or as two shots spaced 56 days apart. Participants in the trial were split at random into five groups of five each, receiving low-dose or high-dose Ad26.COV2.S once or twice, or else placebo on both occasions. A total of approximately 30 samples were included in the TCR-sequenced set, comprising 19 Ad26.COV2.S vaccine recipients, 5 placebo recipients and 8 SARS-CoV-2 convalescent individuals. On the study overall, not on this receptor specifically: Vaccine and placebo recipients had comparable non-spike TCR breadth, which fits with the vaccine containing only spike. The study was not powered to compare responses between vaccine doses or regimens. It was noted by the authors that total T cell responses may have been underestimated by the TCR breadth and depth analyses. Spike-specific TCR breadth was higher in Ad26.COV2.S recipients than in placebo recipients (P = 0.0014). After vaccination, spike-specific CD8+ and CD4+ T cell responses were reported to show substantial breadth.

The intended sense of this specimen's treatment or condition label: roughly 20 received Ad26.COV2.S at low or high dose, single or two shots; roughly 5 received placebo; per-sample allocation not given. Repertoires of vaccine and placebo recipients were sequenced from samples collected on day 63 after the first injection. Cohort 1b enrolled some 25 adults aged 18-55 years at a single site in Boston, USA, between 29 July and 7 August 2020. Ad26.COV2.S was a replication-incompetent adenovirus type 26 vector expressing a prefusion-stabilized SARS-CoV-2 spike protein from the original Wuhan strain. V and J are truncated by 6 bases and 4 bases respectively, leaving an intervening sequence of 15 bases. From the cysteine through the phenylalanine, the CDR3 covers 14 amino acids. The only DNA kept is the CDR3, 42 bases in frame from the first base. Looking up the germline V gene yields CDR1 MNHEY and CDR2 SVGAGI.

This clone was observed a handful of times. Which antigen it targets is not known. No base qualities exist here, and no much larger clone lies one base off it. The immunoSEQ Assay was the method used to sequence TCRbeta CDR3 regions. After extraction, genomic DNA underwent amplification by bias-controlled multiplex PCR, followed by high-throughput sequencing. In the paper's pipeline: To quantify the absolute abundance of every unique TCRbeta CDR3 region, sequences were collapsed and filtered. T cell fraction was estimated by normalization of TCRbeta template counts to usable DNA, with usable DNA being measured through amplification of reference genes present in all nucleated cells. Repertoire TCRs were annotated as SARS-CoV-2-specific when V gene, CDR3 amino acid sequence and J gene were exactly matched to a known reactive TCR set. The reference SARS-CoV-2 TCR set was obtained from MIRA and was filtered for enrichment in COVID-19-positive ImmuneCODE repertoires, whereby public or cross-reactive TCRs were removed. Using the MIRA antigens, annotated TCRs were further analysed by specific ORF or by position within an ORF. Breadth was defined as the number of annotated unique rearrangements divided by the total number of unique productive rearrangements, and depth was defined as the summed frequency of the annotated unique rearrangements. Two-sided Wilcoxon rank-sum tests were used to compare TCR breadth between groups. The source is immuneACCESS, and TCRdb retained only in-frame sequences with V and J called. Part of the clones is not carried over; for the studies checked, unresolved V genes explain less than half of this, and the remainder is unexplained. For V, J and clone size, that table is used; D and trimming come from the DNA. The sample data list some 290,000 clones, and around four fifths of these were observed just once. The ten largest make up 2.1% of the sample.

The sequencing used peripheral blood, collected in a trial of Ad26.COV2.S vaccine versus placebo. The sequence is built from TRBV6-5 and TRBJ1-2; 6 matching bases give a weak D call of TRBD1. The TCR sequence derives from a person between 18 and 65 years old who received the Ad26.COV2.S COVID-19 vaccine or a placebo. The DNA reads as follows: TGTGCCAGCAGCCGCGACAGGACCTCCTATGGCTACACCTTC. This yields the protein CASSRDRTSYGYTF.